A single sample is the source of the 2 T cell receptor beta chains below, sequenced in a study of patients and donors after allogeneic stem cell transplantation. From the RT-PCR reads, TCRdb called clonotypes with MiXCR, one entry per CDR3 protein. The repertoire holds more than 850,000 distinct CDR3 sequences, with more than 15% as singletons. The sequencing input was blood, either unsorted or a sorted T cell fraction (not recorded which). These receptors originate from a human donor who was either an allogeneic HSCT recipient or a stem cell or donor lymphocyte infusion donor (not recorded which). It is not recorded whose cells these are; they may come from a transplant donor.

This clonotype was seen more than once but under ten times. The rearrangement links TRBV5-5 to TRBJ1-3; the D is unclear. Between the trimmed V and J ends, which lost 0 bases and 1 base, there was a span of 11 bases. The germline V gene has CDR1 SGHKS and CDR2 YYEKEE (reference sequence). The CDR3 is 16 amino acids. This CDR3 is CASSLVFPDSGNTIYF. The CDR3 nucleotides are TGTGCCAGCAGCTTGGTTTTCCCAGATTCTGGAAACACCATATATTTT. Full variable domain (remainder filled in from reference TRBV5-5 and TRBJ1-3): DAGVTQSPTHLIKTRGQQVTLRCSPISGHKSVSWYQQVLGQGPQFIFQYYEKEERGRGNFPDRFSARQFPNYSSELNVNALLLGDSALYLCASSLVFPDSGNTIYFGEGSWLTVV.

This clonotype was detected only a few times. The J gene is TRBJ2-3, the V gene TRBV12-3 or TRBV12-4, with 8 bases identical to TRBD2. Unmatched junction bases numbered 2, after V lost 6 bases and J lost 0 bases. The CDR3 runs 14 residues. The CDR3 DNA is TGTGCCAGCAGCGGACTAGCAAGCACAGATACGCAGTATTTT. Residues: CASSGLASTDTQYF.